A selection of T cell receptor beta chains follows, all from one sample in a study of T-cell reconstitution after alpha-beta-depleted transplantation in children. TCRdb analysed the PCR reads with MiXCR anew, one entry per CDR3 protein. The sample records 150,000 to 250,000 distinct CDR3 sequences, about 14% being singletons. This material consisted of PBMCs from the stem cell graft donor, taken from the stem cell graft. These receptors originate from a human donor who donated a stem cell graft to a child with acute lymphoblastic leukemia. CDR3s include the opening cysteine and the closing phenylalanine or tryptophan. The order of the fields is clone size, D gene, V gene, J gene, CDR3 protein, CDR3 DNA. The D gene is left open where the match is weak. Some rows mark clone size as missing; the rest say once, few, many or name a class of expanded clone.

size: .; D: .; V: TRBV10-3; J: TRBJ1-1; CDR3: CAISEIWGGKGNTEAFF; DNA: TGTGCCATCAGTGAGATTTGGGGAGGGAAGGGTAACACTGAAGCTTTCTTT
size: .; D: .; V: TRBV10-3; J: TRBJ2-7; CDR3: CAISDSNSYEQYF; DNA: TGTGCCATCAGTGACAGTAACTCCTACGAGCAGTACTTC
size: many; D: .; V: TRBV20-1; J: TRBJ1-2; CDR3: CSAPAGGPFGGYTF; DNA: TGCAGTGCTCCAGCGGGAGGGCCCTTCGGTGGCTACACCTTC
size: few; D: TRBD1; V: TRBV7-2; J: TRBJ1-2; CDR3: CASSIDRGYGYTF; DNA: TGTGCCAGCAGCATAGACAGGGGCTATGGCTACACCTTC
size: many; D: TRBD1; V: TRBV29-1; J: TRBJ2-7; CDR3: CSVELPGTGVNEQYF; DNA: TGCAGCGTGGAACTCCCCGGGACAGGGGTTAACGAGCAGTACTTC
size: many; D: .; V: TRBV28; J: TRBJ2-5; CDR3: CASRFKKTQYF; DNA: TGTGCCAGCAGGTTCAAAAAGACCCAGTACTTC
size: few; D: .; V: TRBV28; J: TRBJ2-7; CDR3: CASSRNAGGRRNEQYF; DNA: TGTGCCAGCAGTCGAAACGCAGGTGGGAGGAGGAACGAGCAGTACTTC
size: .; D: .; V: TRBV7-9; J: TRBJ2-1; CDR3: CASSDDKVFYNEQFF; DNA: TGTGCCAGCAGCGACGACAAGGTCTTCTACAATGAGCAGTTCTTC
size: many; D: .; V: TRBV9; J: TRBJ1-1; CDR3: CASSVGTGFLLNTEAFF; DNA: TGTGCCAGCAGCGTAGGAACAGGGTTTTTACTGAACACTGAAGCTTTCTTT
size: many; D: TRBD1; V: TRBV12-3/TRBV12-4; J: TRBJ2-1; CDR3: CASRGTGTGAHKSSYNEQFF; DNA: TGTGCCAGCAGAGGTACTGGGACAGGAGCCCATAAGTCTTCCTACAATGAGCAGTTCTTC
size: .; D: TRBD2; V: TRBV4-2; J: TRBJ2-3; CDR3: CASSPGRVADTQYF; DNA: TGTGCCAGCAGCCCCGGGAGGGTGGCAGATACGCAGTATTTT
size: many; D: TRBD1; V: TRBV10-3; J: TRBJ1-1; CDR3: CAISEGGAGLNTEAFF; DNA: TGTGCCATCAGTGAAGGGGGCGCCGGTTTGAACACTGAAGCTTTCTTT
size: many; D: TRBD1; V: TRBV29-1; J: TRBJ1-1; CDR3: CSVDKGARTEAFF; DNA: TGCAGCGTTGATAAGGGGGCGCGGACTGAAGCTTTCTTT
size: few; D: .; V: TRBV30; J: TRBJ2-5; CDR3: CAWSVSGLAQETQYF; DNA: TGTGCCTGGAGTGTCTCGGGGCTAGCACAAGAGACCCAGTACTTC
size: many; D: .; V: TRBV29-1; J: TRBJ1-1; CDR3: CSVEDHLGTFLGTEAFF; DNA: TGCAGCGTTGAAGATCATCTGGGGACATTCTTAGGCACTGAAGCTTTCTTT
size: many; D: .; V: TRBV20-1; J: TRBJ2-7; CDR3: CSASRDVHEQYF; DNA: TGCAGTGCTAGCCGGGACGTCCACGAGCAGTACTTC
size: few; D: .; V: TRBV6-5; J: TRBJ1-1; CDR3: CASSYSAAVNTEAFF; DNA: TGTGCCAGCAGTTACTCGGCGGCGGTCAACACTGAAGCTTTCTTT
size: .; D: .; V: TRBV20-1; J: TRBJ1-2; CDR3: CSARFSTDFYGYTF; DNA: TGCAGTGCTAGATTTAGCACCGATTTCTATGGCTACACCTTC
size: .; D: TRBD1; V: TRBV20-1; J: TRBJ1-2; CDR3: CSARAYRDRGKANYGYTF; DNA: TGCAGTGCTAGGGCCTACCGGGACAGAGGGAAAGCTAACTATGGCTACACCTTC
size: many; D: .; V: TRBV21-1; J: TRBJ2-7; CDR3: CASSKVLGFGAPTFYEQYF; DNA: TGTGCCAGCAGCAAAGTATTAGGATTTGGGGCCCCCACTTTCTACGAGCAGTACTTC
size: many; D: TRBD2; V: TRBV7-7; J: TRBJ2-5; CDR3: CASSLAGREETQYF; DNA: TGTGCTAGCAGCTTAGCGGGTCGAGAAGAGACCCAGTACTTC
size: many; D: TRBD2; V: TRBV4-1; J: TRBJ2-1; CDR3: CASSRLSGSSYNEQFF; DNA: TGCGCCAGCAGCCGCTTGAGCGGGAGCTCCTACAATGAGCAGTTCTTC
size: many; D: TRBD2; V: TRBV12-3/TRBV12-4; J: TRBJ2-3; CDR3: CASRLGTSGRGDTQYF; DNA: TGTGCCAGCAGACTCGGGACTAGCGGGAGAGGAGATACGCAGTATTTT
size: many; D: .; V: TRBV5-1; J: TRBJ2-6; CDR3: CASSLVAYSGANVLTF; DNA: TGCGCCAGCAGCTTGGTGGCTTACTCTGGGGCCAACGTCCTGACTTTC
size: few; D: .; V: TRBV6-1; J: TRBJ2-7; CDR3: CASSNGDTSYEQYF; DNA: TGTGCCAGCAGTAATGGAGACACATCCTACGAGCAGTACTTC
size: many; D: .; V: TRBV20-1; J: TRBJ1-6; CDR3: CSASTQIQNSPLHF; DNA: TGCAGTGCTAGTACCCAAATCCAGAATTCACCCCTCCACTTT
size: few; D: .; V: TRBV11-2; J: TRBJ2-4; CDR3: CASRFLAKNIQYF; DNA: TGTGCCAGCAGGTTCTTAGCCAAAAACATTCAGTACTTC
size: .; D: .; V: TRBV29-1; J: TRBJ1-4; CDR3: CSVRAATNEKLFF; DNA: TGCAGCGTTCGGGCAGCAACTAATGAAAAACTGTTTTTT
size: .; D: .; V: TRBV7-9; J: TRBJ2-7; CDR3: CAGSLGYGFSYEQYF; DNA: TGTGCCGGCAGCTTGGGTTACGGTTTCTCCTACGAGCAGTACTTC
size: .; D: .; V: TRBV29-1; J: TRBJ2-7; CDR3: CSVDPDGNYYEQYF; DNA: TGCAGCGTCGACCCGGACGGAAACTACTACGAGCAGTACTTC
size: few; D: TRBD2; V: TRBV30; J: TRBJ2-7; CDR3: CAWTSRLAGLEYF; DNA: TGTGCCTGGACGTCTCGACTAGCGGGATTGGAGTACTTC
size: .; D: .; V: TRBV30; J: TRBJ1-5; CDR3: CAWKGGSNQPQHF; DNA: TGTGCCTGGAAGGGGGGTAGCAATCAGCCCCAGCATTTT
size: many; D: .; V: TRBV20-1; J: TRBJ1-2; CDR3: CSASGTTASYGYTF; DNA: TGCAGTGCTAGCGGCACTACAGCATCCTATGGCTACACCTTC
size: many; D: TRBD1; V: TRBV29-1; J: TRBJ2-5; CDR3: CSVGQGYQETQYF; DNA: TGCAGCGTGGGACAGGGATACCAAGAGACCCAGTACTTC
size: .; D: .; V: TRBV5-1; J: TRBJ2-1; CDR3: CASSPGGGVAYNEQFF; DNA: TGCGCCAGCAGTCCAGGGGGGGGGGTGGCGTACAATGAGCAGTTCTTC
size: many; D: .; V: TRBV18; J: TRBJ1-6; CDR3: CASSPPPGVNSPLHF; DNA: TGTGCCAGCTCACCACCTCCAGGGGTCAATTCACCCCTCCACTTT
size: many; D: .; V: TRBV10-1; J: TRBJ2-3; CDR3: CASSAGAKSTDTQYF; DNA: TGCGCCAGCAGTGCAGGGGCAAAAAGCACAGATACGCAGTATTTT
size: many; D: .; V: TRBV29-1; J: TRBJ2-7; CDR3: CSVGRQVPYEQYF; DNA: TGCAGCGTTGGGCGTCAGGTTCCTTACGAGCAGTACTTC
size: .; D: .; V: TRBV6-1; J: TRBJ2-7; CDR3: CATASQVLSYEQYF; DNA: TGTGCCACCGCCTCGCAGGTCCTATCCTACGAGCAGTACTTC
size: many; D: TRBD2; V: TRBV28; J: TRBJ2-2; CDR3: CASSFRLAASNTGELFF; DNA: TGTGCCAGCAGTTTTCGGCTAGCGGCCTCAAACACCGGGGAGCTGTTTTTT
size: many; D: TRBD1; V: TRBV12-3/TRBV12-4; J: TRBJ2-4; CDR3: CASSLGDRMNIQYF; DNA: TGTGCCAGCAGTTTAGGGGACAGGATGAACATTCAGTACTTC
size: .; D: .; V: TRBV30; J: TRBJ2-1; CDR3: CAWSVDAYEQFF; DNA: TGTGCCTGGAGTGTTGACGCTTACGAGCAGTTCTTC
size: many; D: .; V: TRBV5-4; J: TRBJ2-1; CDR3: CASSLKPDEQFF; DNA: TGTGCCAGCAGCTTGAAACCGGATGAGCAGTTCTTC
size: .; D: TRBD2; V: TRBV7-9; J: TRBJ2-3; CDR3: CASSRLAGLVADTQYF; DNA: TGTGCCAGCAGTCGACTAGCGGGATTGGTGGCAGATACGCAGTATTTT
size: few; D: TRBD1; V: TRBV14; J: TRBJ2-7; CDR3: CASSRSTGGSRIREQYF; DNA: TGTGCCAGCAGCCGGAGTACAGGGGGGTCCCGGATCCGGGAGCAGTACTTC
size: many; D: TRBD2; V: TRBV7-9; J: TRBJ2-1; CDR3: CASSLDGGRANEQFF; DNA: TGTGCCAGCAGCTTAGACGGCGGGAGGGCCAATGAGCAGTTCTTC
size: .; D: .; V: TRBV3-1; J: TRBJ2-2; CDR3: CASSPGTEVGELFF; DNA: TGTGCCAGCAGCCCCGGGACCGAGGTCGGGGAGCTGTTTTTT
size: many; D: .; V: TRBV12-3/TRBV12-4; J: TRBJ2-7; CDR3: CASSLAWQTYEQYF; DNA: TGTGCCAGCAGTTTAGCCTGGCAGACCTACGAGCAGTACTTC
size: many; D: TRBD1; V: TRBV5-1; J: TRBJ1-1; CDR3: CASSLGQGGGMNTEAFF; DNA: TGCGCCAGCAGCTTGGGACAGGGGGGAGGAATGAACACTGAAGCTTTCTTT
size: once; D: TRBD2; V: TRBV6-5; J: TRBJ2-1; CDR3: CACGEGNEQFF; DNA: TGTGCCTGCGGGGAGGGGAATGAGCAGTTCTTC
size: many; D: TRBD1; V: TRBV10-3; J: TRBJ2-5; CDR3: CAISELQGSRETQYF; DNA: TGTGCCATCAGTGAATTACAGGGGTCTCGGGAGACCCAGTACTTC
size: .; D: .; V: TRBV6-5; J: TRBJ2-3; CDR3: CASSYSGHVDTDTQYF; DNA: TGTGCCAGCAGTTACTCAGGACACGTAGACACAGATACGCAGTATTTT
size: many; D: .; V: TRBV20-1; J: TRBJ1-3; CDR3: CSASSAEGNTIYF; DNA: TGCAGTGCTAGTTCGGCAGAGGGAAACACCATATATTTT
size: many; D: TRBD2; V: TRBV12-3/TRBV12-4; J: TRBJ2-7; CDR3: CASGRLAVNEQYF; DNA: TGTGCCAGCGGAAGACTAGCGGTCAACGAGCAGTACTTC
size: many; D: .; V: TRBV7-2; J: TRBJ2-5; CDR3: CASSFGREETQYF; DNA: TGTGCCAGCAGCTTCGGCAGGGAAGAGACCCAGTACTTC
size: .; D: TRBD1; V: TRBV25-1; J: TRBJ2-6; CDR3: CASSEDRRQFTSGANVLTF; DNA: TGTGCCAGCAGTGAGGACAGGCGTCAATTTACCTCTGGGGCCAACGTCCTGACTTTC
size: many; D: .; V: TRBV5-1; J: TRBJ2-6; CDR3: CASSLGAGSSGANVLTF; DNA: TGCGCCAGCAGCTTAGGGGCAGGATCCTCTGGGGCCAACGTCCTGACTTTC
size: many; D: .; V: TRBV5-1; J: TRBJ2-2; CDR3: CASSFGENTGELFF; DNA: TGCGCCAGCAGCTTTGGGGAGAACACCGGGGAGCTGTTTTTT